This TCR beta chain originates from a study of OX40 agonist ivuxolimab in advanced cancers. This CDR3 spans 15 amino acids. V shed 2 bases and J shed 2 bases, with 11 bases lying between them. Germline V gene sequence: CDR1 KGHSH, CDR2 LQKENI. Produced via immunoSEQ multiplex PCR; TCRdb's table is partial and in-frame only. In the table there are about 64,000 clones, around 84% of which are singletons. This material consisted of CD4+ or CD8+ T cells sorted from blood, taken in a trial of the OX40 agonist ivuxolimab. The source of this sequence is an adult with an advanced solid tumor such as melanoma, head and neck, liver or kidney cancer. The rearrangement uses TRBV18 and TRBJ2-3; no reliable D call. Here the CDR3 reads CASSPVALHTDTQYF. The CDR3 region has the DNA TGTGCCAGCTCACCAGTCGCGCTCCACACAGATACGCAGTATTTT. Drawing the rest from reference TRBV18 and TRBJ2-3, the complete variable domain is NAGVMQNPRHLVRRRGQEARLRCSPMKGHSHVYWYRQLPEEGLKFMVYLQKENIIDESGMPKERFSAEFPKEGPSILRIQQVVRGDSAAYFCASSPVALHTDTQYFGPGTRLTVL.